The rows below give T cell receptor beta chains drawn from one sample of a study of Ad26.COV2.S vaccination and SARS-CoV-2 variants. Produced via immunoSEQ multiplex PCR; TCRdb's table is partial and in-frame only. This sample has tens of thousands of clones, with about 83% found just once. Sequences were derived from peripheral blood, sampled after recovery from COVID-19. All receptors come from a human donor who had recovered from COVID-19. The CDR3 runs from the conserved cysteine through the conserved F or W. The order of the fields is J gene, clone size, V gene, D gene, CDR3 DNA, CDR3 protein. D genes are given only for firm matches. Where a row states a size, it is once, few, many or the class of an expanded clone; other rows omit it.

TRBJ1-4 . TRBV11-2 . TGTGCCAGCAGCTTAGGGGCCAGGGGCGGCAATGAAAAACTGTTTTTT CASSLGARGGNEKLFF
TRBJ2-2 . TRBV7-3 . TGTGCCAGCAGCCCGGGACTGCGGACCGGGGAGCTGTTTTTT CASSPGLRTGELFF
TRBJ1-3 once TRBV10-3 . TGTGCCATCGGCCCGGGAGGAACTGGAAACACCATATATTTT CAIGPGGTGNTIYF
TRBJ2-3 few TRBV28 TRBD2 TGTGCCAGCAGTTATGCGGGGGGCGGGAGGAGGGCAGATACGCAGTATTTT CASSYAGGGRRADTQYF
TRBJ1-1 . TRBV7-2 . TGTGCCAGCAGCTTAGCCATGAACACTGAAGCTTTCTTT CASSLAMNTEAFF
TRBJ2-7 . TRBV14 TRBD2 TGTGCCAGCAGCCACCGACTAGCGGGAACTTACGAGCAGTACTTC CASSHRLAGTYEQYF
TRBJ1-5 . TRBV24-1 . TGTGCCATCGCAGGGTGGGGCAATCAGCCCCAGCATTTT CAIAGWGNQPQHF
TRBJ2-3 . TRBV27 TRBD2 TGTGCCAGCAGCCCTACCTCGGGACTAGCGTTGAGCACAGATACGCAGTATTTT CASSPTSGLALSTDTQYF
TRBJ1-3 . TRBV19 . TGTGCCAGTAGTATCCAACATACGACCTCTGGAAACACCATATATTTT CASSIQHTTSGNTIYF
TRBJ2-1 . TRBV10-3 . TGTGCCATCAGTGAATGGTCCCAGCGGAACAATGAGCAGTTCTTC CAISEWSQRNNEQFF
TRBJ1-2 . TRBV29-1 . TGCAGCGTGGAAGGGGCAGTCGGCTACACCTTC CSVEGAVGYTF
TRBJ1-2 . TRBV5-1 TRBD1 TGCGCCAGCAGCTTGAAAAGGGGGCTGGATGGCTACACCTTC CASSLKRGLDGYTF
TRBJ2-5 . TRBV5-1 . TGCGCCAGCAGCCAGATGGGGGTAGAGACCCAGTACTTC CASSQMGVETQYF
TRBJ2-2 . TRBV27 TRBD1 TGTGCCAGCAGTCCCCAAGGGACAGGGGGACCCGGGGAGCTGTTTTTT CASSPQGTGGPGELFF
TRBJ2-3 . TRBV5-1 . TGCGCCAGCAGCTTGGAACCGGAGCCCACAGATACGCAGTATTTT CASSLEPEPTDTQYF
TRBJ2-5 . TRBV18 . TGTGCCAGCTCACCACGGCAGCAAGAGACCCAGTACTTC CASSPRQQETQYF
TRBJ1-1 . TRBV29-1 . TGCAGCCTCACAGGGTTGGGGGAAACTGAAGCTTTCTTT CSLTGLGETEAFF
TRBJ2-1 . TRBV9 TRBD1 TGTGCCAGCAGCGTAGCCGGACAGGGTTTCGATGAGCAGTTCTTC CASSVAGQGFDEQFF
TRBJ1-2 . TRBV3-1/TRBV3-2 . TGTGCCAGCAGCCCCGACGACCCATCCTATGGCTACACCTTC CASSPDDPSYGYTF
TRBJ2-1 . TRBV3-1/TRBV3-2 . TGTGCCAGCAGCCGACTTCGTAATGAGCAGTTCTTC CASSRLRNEQFF
TRBJ1-1 . TRBV7-9 . TGTGCCAGCAGTGTGGGGAACACTGAAGCTTTCTTT CASSVGNTEAFF
TRBJ1-2 few TRBV6-4 . TGTGCCAGCAGAGGTGGGACGAACTATGGCTACACCTTC CASRGGTNYGYTF
TRBJ1-2 . TRBV10-1 . TGCGCCAGCATCGAGGGTGAAGGAGTTAGGTACACCTTC CASIEGEGVRYTF
TRBJ1-5 . TRBV19 . TGTGCCAGTAGTCGGCGCCCGGGGGGGGCACAGCCCCAGCATTTT CASSRRPGGAQPQHF
TRBJ2-3 . TRBV7-9 . TGTGCCGTAGGGGAGAGCACAGATACGCAGTATTTT CAVGESTDTQYF
TRBJ1-1 . TRBV7-9 . TGTGCCAGCAGCTTGAGGTGGGACACTGAAGCTTTCTTT CASSLRWDTEAFF
TRBJ2-3 . TRBV27 . TGTGCCAGCAGTTTCGGTCTACTCACAGATACGCAGTATTTT CASSFGLLTDTQYF
TRBJ2-5 . TRBV27 . TGTGCCAGCAGGTCTAAACGGACCCAAGAGACCCAGTACTTC CASRSKRTQETQYF
TRBJ2-3 . TRBV20-1 TRBD2 TGCAGTGCTAGTGAGCGGGGGGGGCCAGATACGCAGTATTTT CSASERGGPDTQYF
TRBJ2-5 . TRBV4-2 TRBD2 TGTGCCAGCAGCCAAGGCGGCGGGGGGGCAGAGACCCAGTACTTC CASSQGGGGAETQYF
TRBJ1-6 . TRBV2 TRBD1 TGTGCCAGCAGTGAAGGGGGACAGGGTTATTCACCCCTCCACTTT CASSEGGQGYSPLHF
TRBJ2-4 . TRBV2 . TGTGCCAGCAGTGAAGAACGGACGGGACCCTCTCAGTACTTC CASSEERTGPSQYF
TRBJ1-1 . TRBV5-1 . TGCGCCAGCAGCTTGGGACCGGGCAACACTGAAGCTTTCTTT CASSLGPGNTEAFF
TRBJ2-5 . TRBV28 TRBD1 TGTGCCAGCACCTCACGGACAGGGATTCGAGAGACCCAGTACTTC CASTSRTGIRETQYF
TRBJ1-3 . TRBV11-3 TRBD1 TGTGCCAGCAGCCCCGGACAGGGGCCTGGAAACACCATATATTTT CASSPGQGPGNTIYF
TRBJ1-5 . TRBV7-9 . TGTGCCAGCAGCTTAGCTGGGGGTCCAAATCAGCCCCAGCATTTT CASSLAGGPNQPQHF